Below, one TCR beta chain is given with its context. The sample belongs to a study of human T cells and chemical hapten exposure. Total RNA was isolated from whole blood that had not been fractionated. Using its own MiXCR run on the 5' RACE reads, TCRdb lists one record per CDR3 protein. In the table there are 110,000 or so distinct CDR3 sequences, roughly 19% of which are singletons. V was cut by 3 bases and J by 5 bases, with 10 bases left in between. The CDR3 is 13 amino acids. Germline-derived CDR1 and CDR2 are MDHEN and SYDVKM. The J gene is TRBJ1-1, the V gene TRBV28; D is ambiguous. The clonotype originates from a human donor in good health. This CDR3 is CASSFFRGTEAFF. CDR3 nucleotide sequence: TGTGCCAGCAGTTTCTTTCGGGGAACTGAAGCTTTCTTT. The full variable domain, its missing parts supplied by reference TRBV28 and TRBJ1-1, is DVKVTQSSRYLVKRTGEKVFLECVQDMDHENMFWYRQDPGLGLRLIYFSYDVKMKEKGDIPEGYSVSREKKERFSLILESASTNQTSMYLCASSFFRGTEAFFGQGTRLTVV.